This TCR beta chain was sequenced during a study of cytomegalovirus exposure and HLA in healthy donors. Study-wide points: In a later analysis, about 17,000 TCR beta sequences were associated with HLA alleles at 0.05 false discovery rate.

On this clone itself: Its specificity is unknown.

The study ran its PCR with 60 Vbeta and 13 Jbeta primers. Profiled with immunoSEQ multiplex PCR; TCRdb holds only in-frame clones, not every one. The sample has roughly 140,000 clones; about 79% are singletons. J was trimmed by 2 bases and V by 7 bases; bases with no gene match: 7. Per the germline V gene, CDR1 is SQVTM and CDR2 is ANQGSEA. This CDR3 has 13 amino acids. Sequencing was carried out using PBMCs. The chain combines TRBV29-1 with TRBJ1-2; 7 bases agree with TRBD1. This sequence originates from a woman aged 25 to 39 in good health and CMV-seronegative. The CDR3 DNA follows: TGCAGCGCCAGGGACAGTCACAACTATGGCTACACCTTC. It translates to CSARDSHNYGYTF.